Listed here are 7 T cell receptor beta chains from one sample, sequenced in a study of T cell repertoires in cytomegalovirus infection (dated by TCRdb to about 2019). The data were produced on an Illumina HiSeq 1500. The public reads were reanalyzed by TCRdb: fastp trimming at Q25, MiXCR alignment, in-frame beta chains only. Here each entry gathers all rows of one CDR3 protein and keeps the most common genes and DNA. The sample yields roughly 220,000 distinct CDR3 sequences; 35% to 40% were counted once. The leading ten clones occupy approximately 59% of the sample. These receptors are not linked to any known antigen. The sample's treatment or condition label is to be understood as: in vitro stimulation with specific CMV peptide epitopes to enrich CMV-specific T cells. The sequences come from CD8+ T cells from cultured PBMCs, collected from culture after CMV antigen stimulation. The source is a human donor in good health (CMV status not recorded). Some clones in this sample may be carry-over from other donors' samples.

This clonotype came up a few times. The chain carries TRBV28 and TRBJ1-1; D is uncertain. V shed 2 bases and J shed 0 bases, with 7 bases lying between them. The CDR3 extends over 14 amino acids. Germline V CDR1 and CDR2: MDHEN, SYDVKM. CDR3 nucleotide sequence: TGTGCCAGCAGTTTAGGGCTATTGAACACTGAAGCTTTCTTT. It is translated as CASSLGLLNTEAFF.

CDR3 sequence reads: CASSWWTGAAETQYF. CDR3 nucleotide sequence: TGTGCCAGCAGCTGGTGGACAGGGGCGGCAGAGACCCAGTACTTC. J is TRBJ2-5 and V is TRBV7-2; 9 nucleotides line up with TRBD1. With 4 bases clipped from V and 4 bases from J, the junction kept 7 bases outside the gene matches. This CDR3 region has 15 residues. Germline CDR1 and CDR2: SGHTA and FQGNSA.

V and J are TRBV27 and TRBJ2-5; D is unresolved. V was shortened by 3 bases and J by 5 bases, with 13 bases between the two germline ends. The CDR3 contains 14 residues. Germline loops: CDR1 MNHEY, CDR2 SMNVEV (reference sequence). CDR3 in DNA: TGTGCCAGCAGTTTCTGGGGATCGGGTGAGACCCAGTACTTC. Translating gives CASSFWGSGETQYF.

This clonotype has more than one count but fewer than ten. This chain joins TRBV12-3 or TRBV12-4 and TRBJ2-1, with 12 positions matching TRBD2. With 4 bases clipped from V and 5 bases from J, the junction kept 3 bases outside the gene matches. This CDR3 is 15 amino acids long. The CDR3 coding sequence is TGTGCCAGCAGTTCCGCTAGCGGGGGGGACAATGAGCAGTTCTTC. Encoded protein: CASSSASGGDNEQFF.

This clonotype was seen more than once but under ten times. The chain recombines TRBV6-1 with TRBJ2-1, with unresolved D. Between the trimmed V and J ends, which lost 5 bases and 2 bases, there was a span of 10 bases. Per the germline V gene, CDR1 is MNHNS and CDR2 is SASEGT. The CDR3 spans 14 residues. DNA for the CDR3: TGTGCCAGCAGTCTACAACCCCCCTACAATGAGCAGTTCTTC. Protein sequence: CASSLQPPYNEQFF.

The chain joins TRBV11-2 to TRBJ1-1; 12 positions match TRBD1. V was pared by 5 bases and J by 0 bases, with 7 bases of the junction left unmatched. The CDR3 loop spans 17 amino acids. Germline lookup yields CDR1 SGHAT and CDR2 FQNNGV. The CDR3 is CASSPWDRGQVNTEAFF. CDR3 sequence (DNA): TGTGCCAGCAGCCCTTGGGACAGGGGGCAGGTGAACACTGAAGCTTTCTTT. Full variable domain (missing parts from reference TRBV11-2 and TRBJ1-1): EAGVAQSPRYKIIEKRQSVAFWCNPISGHATLYWYQQILGQGPKLLIQFQNNGVVDDSQLPKDRFSAERLKGVDSTLKIQPAKLEDSAVYLCASSPWDRGQVNTEAFFGQGTRLTVV.

There are a few counts of this clonotype. The chain is built from TRBV11-2 and TRBJ2-1; 10 bases agree with TRBD2. With 8 bases clipped from V and 0 bases from J, the junction kept 10 bases outside the gene matches. The CDR3 has 17 residues. Germline V gene sequence: CDR1 SGHAT, CDR2 FQNNGV. Here the CDR3 reads CASEIAGGLSSYNEQFF. In DNA form, the CDR3 reads TGTGCCAGCGAGATAGCGGGAGGCCTTAGCTCCTACAATGAGCAGTTCTTC. Variable domain in full (rest from reference TRBV11-2 and TRBJ2-1): EAGVAQSPRYKIIEKRQSVAFWCNPISGHATLYWYQQILGQGPKLLIQFQNNGVVDDSQLPKDRFSAERLKGVDSTLKIQPAKLEDSAVYLCASEIAGGLSSYNEQFFGPGTRLTVL.